This T cell receptor beta chain is drawn from a study of T-cell memory formation after mild COVID-19. The CDR3 length is 14 residues. CDR1 is SGHDT and CDR2 is YYEEEE in the germline V gene. The ends were cut back, 3 bases at V and 1 base at J, with 10 bases in the middle. Many counts were recorded for this clonotype. TCRdb reprocessed the 5' RACE reads via MiXCR and lists one record per CDR3 protein. The data show around 300,000 distinct CDR3 sequences, with roughly 13% seen just once and around a fifth held by the top ten. The chain has TRBV5-6 and TRBJ2-5; no reliable D call. The sequence was collected from a man younger than 35 who had mild COVID-19 (a few samples of this study predate the infection). Cell type and time point are not known. Sample: PBMCs or a T cell subset sorted from them (not recorded which). CDR3 nucleotides: TGTGCCAGCAGCTCCGGACCCTTCCAAGAGACCCAGTACTTC. Amino acid sequence: CASSSGPFQETQYF.